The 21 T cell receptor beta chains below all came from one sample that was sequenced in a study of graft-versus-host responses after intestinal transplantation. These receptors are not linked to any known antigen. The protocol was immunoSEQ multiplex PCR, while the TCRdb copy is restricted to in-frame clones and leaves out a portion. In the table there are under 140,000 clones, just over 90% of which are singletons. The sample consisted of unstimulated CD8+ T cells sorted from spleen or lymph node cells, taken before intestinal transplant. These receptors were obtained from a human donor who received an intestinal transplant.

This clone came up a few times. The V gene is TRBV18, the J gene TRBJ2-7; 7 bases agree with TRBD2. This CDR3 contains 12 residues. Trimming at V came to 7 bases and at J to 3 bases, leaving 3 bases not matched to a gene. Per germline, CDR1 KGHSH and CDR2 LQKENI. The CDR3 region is CASWEGHYEQYF. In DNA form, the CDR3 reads TGTGCCAGCTGGGAGGGTCACTACGAGCAGTACTTC.

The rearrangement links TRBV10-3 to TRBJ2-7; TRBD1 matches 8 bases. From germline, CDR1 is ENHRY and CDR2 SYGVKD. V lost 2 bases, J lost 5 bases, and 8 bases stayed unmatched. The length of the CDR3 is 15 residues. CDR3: CAISEMLSGGNEQYF. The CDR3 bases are TGTGCCATCAGTGAGATGTTGTCAGGGGGCAACGAGCAGTACTTC.

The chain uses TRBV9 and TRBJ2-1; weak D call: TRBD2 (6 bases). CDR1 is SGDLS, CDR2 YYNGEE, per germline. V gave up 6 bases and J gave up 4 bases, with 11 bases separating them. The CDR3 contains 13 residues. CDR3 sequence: CASTASDYNEQFF. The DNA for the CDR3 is TGTGCCAGCACGGCTAGCGATTACAATGAGCAGTTCTTC.

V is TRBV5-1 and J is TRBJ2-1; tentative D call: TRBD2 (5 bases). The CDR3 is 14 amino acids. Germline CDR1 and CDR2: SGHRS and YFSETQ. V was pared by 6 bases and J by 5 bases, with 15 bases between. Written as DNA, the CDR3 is TGCGCCAGCACGGACGGGAAACTCAACAATGAGCAGTTCTTC. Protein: CASTDGKLNNEQFF. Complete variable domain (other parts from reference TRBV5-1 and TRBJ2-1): KAGVTQTPRYLIKTRGQQVTLSCSPISGHRSVSWYQQTPGQGLQFLFEYFSETQRNKGNFPGRFSGRQFSNSRSEMNVSTLELGDSALYLCASTDGKLNNEQFFGPGTRLTVL.

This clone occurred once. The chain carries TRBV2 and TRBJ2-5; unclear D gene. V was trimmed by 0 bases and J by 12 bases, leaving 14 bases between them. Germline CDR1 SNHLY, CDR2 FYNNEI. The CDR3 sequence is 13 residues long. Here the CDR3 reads CASSEALVKKEYF. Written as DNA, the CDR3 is TGTGCCAGCAGTGAAGCGCTTGTAAAAAAGGAGTACTTC.

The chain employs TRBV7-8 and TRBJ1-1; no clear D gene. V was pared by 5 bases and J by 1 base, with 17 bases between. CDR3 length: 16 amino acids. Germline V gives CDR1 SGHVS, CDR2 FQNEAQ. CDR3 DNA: TGTGCCAGCAGCCAATCCCCCCTCGGGGAGAACACTGAAGCTTTCTTT. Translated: CASSQSPLGENTEAFF.

The CDR3 protein is CASSYWGSVTSYEQYF. The CDR3 DNA follows: TGTGCCAGCAGCTATTGGGGATCCGTTACCTCTTACGAGCAGTACTTC. The rearrangement joins TRBV5-6 to TRBJ2-7; D is undetermined. From germline, CDR1 is SGHDT and CDR2 YYEEEE. This CDR3 has 16 residues. The V gene lost 3 bases and the J gene lost 4 bases, with 20 bases spanning the gap.

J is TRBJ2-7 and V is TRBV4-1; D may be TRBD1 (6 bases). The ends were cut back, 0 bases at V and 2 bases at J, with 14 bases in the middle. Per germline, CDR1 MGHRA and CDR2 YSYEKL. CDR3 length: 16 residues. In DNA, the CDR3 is TGCGCCAGCAGCCAAGACGAGTCCAGGGACACCTACGAGCAGTACTTC. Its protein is CASSQDESRDTYEQYF.

In DNA, the CDR3 is TGCGCCAGCAGCTCGTCAGGGGGCGATGGCTACACCTTC. Its translation is CASSSSGGDGYTF. The rearrangement links TRBV5-1 to TRBJ1-2, with TRBD1 matching 8 bases. This CDR3 spans 13 amino acids. V shed 3 bases, J shed 6 bases, and the junction held 4 bases outside the gene matches. The germline V gene encodes CDR1 SGHRS and CDR2 YFSETQ.

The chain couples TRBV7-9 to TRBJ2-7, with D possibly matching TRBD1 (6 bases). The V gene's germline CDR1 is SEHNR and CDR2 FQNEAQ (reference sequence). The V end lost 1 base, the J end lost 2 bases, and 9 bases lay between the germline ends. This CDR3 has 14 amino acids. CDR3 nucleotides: TGTGCCAGCAGCTTAGACAGGGCCACCTACGAGCAGTACTTC. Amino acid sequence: CASSLDRATYEQYF.

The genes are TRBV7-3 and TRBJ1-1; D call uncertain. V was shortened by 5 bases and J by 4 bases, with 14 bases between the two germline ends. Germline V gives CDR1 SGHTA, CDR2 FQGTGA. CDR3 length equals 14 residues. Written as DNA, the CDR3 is TGTGCCAGCAGCCCCGGGTTATTAGGCACTGAAGCTTTCTTT. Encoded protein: CASSPGLLGTEAFF.

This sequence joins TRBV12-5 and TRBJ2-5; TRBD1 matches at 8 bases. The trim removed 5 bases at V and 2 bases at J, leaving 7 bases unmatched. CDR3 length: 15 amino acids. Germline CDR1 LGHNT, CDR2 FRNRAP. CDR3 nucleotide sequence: TGTGCTAGTGGTCCTCGGACAGGGCAACAAGAGACCCAGTACTTC. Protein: CASGPRTGQQETQYF.

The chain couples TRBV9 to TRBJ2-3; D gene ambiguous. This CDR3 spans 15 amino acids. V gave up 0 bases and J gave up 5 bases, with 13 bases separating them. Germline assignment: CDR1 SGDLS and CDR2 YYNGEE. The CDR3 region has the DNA TGTGCCAGCAGCGTAGGTGGACGGTCAATAGATACGCAGTATTTT. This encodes CASSVGGRSIDTQYF.

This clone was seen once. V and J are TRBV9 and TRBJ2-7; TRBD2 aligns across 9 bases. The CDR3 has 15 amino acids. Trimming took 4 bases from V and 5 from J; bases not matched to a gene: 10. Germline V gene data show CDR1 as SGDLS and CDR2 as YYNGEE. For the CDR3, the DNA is TGTGCCAGCAGCCCTCACGGGCGGGAGGGGAACGAGCAGTACTTC. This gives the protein CASSPHGREGNEQYF.

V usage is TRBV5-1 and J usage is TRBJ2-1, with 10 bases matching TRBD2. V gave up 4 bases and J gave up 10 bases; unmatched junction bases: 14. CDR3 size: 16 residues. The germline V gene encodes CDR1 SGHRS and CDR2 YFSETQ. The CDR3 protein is CASSPREREGLREQFF. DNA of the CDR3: TGCGCCAGCAGCCCTCGAGAGCGGGAGGGCCTTAGGGAGCAGTTCTTC.

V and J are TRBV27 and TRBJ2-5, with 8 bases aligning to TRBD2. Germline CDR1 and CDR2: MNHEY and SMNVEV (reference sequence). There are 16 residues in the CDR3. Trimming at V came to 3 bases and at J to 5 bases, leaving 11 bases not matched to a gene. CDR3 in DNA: TGTGCCAGCAGTTTGTCTCCCGGACTAGCCGGTGAGACCCAGTACTTC. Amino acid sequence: CASSLSPGLAGETQYF.

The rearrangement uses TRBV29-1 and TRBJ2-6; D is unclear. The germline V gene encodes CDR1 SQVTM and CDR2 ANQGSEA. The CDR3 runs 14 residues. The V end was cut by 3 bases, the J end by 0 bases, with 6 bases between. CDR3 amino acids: CSVEGLSGANVLTF. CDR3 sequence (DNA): TGCAGCGTTGAGGGCCTCTCTGGGGCCAACGTCCTGACTTTC.

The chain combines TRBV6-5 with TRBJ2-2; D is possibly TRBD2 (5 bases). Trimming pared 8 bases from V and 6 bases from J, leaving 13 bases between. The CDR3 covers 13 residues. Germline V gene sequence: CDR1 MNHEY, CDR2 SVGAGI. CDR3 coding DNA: TGTGCCAGCGGCTTATCGCGGGCCGGGGAGCTGTTTTTT. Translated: CASGLSRAGELFF.

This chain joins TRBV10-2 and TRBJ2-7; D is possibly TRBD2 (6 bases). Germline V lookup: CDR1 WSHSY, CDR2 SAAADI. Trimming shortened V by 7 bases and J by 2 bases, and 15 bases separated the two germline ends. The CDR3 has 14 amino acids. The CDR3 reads CASKEGGGPYEQYF. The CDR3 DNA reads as TGCGCCAGCAAGGAGGGAGGAGGGCCCTACGAGCAGTACTTC.

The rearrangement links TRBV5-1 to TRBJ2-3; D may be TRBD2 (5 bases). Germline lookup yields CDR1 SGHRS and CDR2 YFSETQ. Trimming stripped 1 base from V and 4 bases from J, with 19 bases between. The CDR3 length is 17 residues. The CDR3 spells CASSLTVSGPSPDTQYF. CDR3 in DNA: TGCGCCAGCAGCTTGACGGTTTCGGGCCCTAGCCCAGATACGCAGTATTTT.

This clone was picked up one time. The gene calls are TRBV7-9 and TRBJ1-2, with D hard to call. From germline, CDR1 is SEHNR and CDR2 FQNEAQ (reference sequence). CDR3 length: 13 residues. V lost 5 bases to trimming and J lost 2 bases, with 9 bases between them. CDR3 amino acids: CASSPPANYGYTF. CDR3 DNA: TGTGCCAGCAGCCCCCCAGCGAACTATGGCTACACCTTC.